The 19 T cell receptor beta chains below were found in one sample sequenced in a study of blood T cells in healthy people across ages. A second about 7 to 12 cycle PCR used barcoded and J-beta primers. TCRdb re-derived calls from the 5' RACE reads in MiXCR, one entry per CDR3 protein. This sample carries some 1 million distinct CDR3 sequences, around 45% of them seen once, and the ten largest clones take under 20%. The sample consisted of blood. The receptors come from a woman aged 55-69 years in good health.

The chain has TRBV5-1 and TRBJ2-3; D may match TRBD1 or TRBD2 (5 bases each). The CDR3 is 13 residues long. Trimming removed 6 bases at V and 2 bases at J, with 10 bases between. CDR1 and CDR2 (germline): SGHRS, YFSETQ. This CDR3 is CASMRGDTDTQYF. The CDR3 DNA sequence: TGCGCCAGCATGAGGGGAGACACAGATACGCAGTATTTT.

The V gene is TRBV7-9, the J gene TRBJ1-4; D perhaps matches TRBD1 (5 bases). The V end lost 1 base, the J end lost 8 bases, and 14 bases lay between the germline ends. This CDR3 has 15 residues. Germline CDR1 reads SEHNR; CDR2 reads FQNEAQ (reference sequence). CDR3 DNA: TGTGCCAGCAGCTTAGATGGGACCTCGGGAGAAAAACTGTTTTTT. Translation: CASSLDGTSGEKLFF.

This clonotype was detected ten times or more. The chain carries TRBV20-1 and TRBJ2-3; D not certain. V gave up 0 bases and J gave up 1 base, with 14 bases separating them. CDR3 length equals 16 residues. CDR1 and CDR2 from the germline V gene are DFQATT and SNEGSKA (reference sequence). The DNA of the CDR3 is TGCAGTGCTAGAGATTTCCTCACGAGCGGCACAGATACGCAGTATTTT. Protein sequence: CSARDFLTSGTDTQYF.

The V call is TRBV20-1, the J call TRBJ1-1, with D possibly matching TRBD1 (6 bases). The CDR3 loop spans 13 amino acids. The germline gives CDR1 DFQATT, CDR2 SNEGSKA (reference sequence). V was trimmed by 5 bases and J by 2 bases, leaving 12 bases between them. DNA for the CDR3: TGCAGTGCTCGGCAGGGGAAAAACACTGAAGCTTTCTTT. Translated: CSARQGKNTEAFF.

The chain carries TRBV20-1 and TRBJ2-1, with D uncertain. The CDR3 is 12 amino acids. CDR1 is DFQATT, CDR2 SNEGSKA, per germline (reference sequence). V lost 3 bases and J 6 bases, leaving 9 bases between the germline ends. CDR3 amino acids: CSARQRGNEQFF. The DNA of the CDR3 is TGCAGTGCTAGGCAGCGCGGCAATGAGCAGTTCTTC.

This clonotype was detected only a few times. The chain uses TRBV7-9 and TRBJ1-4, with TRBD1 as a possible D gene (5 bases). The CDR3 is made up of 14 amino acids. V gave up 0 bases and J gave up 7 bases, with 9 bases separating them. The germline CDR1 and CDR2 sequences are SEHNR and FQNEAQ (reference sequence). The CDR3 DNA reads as TGTGCCAGCAGCTTAGCAGGGGCGGGTGAAAAACTGTTTTTT. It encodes CASSLAGAGEKLFF.

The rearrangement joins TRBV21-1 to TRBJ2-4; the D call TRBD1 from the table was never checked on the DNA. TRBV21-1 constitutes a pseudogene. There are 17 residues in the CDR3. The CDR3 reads CASSKGTRLEAKNIQYF. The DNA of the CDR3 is TGTGCCAGCAGCAAAGGAACCCGGCTTGAGGCCAAAAACATTCAGTACTTC.

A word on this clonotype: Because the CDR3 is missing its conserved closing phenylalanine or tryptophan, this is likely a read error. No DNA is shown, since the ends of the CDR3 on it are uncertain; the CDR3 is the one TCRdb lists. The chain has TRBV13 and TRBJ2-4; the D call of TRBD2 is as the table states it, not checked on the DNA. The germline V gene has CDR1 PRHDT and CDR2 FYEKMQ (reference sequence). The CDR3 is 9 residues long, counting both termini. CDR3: CASSPGLVP.

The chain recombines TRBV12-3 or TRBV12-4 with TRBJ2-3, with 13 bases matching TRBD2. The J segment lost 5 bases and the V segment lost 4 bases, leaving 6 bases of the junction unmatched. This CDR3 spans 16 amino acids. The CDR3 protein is CASSSGTSGNIDTQYF. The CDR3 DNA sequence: TGTGCCAGCAGTTCTGGGACTAGCGGGAATATAGATACGCAGTATTTT.

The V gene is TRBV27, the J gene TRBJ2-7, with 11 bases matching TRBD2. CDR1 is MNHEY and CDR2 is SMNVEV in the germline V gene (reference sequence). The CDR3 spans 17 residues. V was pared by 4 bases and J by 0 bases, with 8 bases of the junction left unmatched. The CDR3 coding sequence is TGTGCCAGCAGTTCCACGGGACTAGCGGTTAGCTCCTACGAGCAGTACTTC. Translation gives CASSSTGLAVSSYEQYF.

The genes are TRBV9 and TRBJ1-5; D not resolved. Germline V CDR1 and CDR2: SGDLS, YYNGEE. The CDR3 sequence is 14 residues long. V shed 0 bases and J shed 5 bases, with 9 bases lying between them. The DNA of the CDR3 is TGTGCCAGCAGCGTAGAAGACGGCGATCAGCCCCAGCATTTT. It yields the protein CASSVEDGDQPQHF.

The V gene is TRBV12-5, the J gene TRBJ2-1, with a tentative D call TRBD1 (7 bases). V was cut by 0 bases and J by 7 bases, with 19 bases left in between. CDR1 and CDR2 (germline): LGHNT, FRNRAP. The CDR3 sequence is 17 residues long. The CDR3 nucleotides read TGTGCTAGTGGTTTGGTAGCCGGGGCAGGGGGGCGGAATGAGCAGTTCTTC. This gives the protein CASGLVAGAGGRNEQFF. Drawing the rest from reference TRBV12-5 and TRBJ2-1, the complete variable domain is DARVTQTPRHKVTEMGQEVTMRCQPILGHNTVFWYRQTMMQGLELLAYFRNRAPLDDSGMPKDRFSAEMPDATLATLKIQPSEPRDSAVYFCASGLVAGAGGRNEQFFGPGTRLTVL.

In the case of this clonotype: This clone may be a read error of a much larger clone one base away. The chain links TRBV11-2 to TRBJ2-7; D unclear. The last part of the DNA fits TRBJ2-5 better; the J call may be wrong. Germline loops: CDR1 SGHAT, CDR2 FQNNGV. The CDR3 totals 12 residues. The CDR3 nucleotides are TGTGCCAGCAGCTTAGGTGTAAAGACCCAGTACTTC. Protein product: CASSLGVKTQYF.

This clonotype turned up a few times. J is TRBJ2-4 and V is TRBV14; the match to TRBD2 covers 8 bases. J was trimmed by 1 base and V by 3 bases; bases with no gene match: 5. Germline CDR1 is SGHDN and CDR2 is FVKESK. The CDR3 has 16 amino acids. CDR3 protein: CASSQSGSKAKNIQYF. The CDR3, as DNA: TGTGCCAGCAGCCAGAGCGGGAGTAAGGCCAAAAACATTCAGTACTTC.

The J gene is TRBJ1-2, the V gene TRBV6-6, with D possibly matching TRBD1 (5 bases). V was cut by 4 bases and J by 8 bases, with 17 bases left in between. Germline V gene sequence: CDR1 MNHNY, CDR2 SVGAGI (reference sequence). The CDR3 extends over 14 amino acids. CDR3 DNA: TGTGCCAGCAGTTCACGGCGAGGGGAGGGCGGCTACACCTTC. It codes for CASSSRRGEGGYTF.

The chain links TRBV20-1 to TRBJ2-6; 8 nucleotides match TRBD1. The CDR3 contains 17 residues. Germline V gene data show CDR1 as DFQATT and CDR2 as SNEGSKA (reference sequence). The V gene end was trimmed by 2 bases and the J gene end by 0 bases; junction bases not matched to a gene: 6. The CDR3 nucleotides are TGCAGTGCTAGAATGGGACAGGTTTACTCTGGGGCCAACGTCCTGACTTTC. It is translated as CSARMGQVYSGANVLTF.

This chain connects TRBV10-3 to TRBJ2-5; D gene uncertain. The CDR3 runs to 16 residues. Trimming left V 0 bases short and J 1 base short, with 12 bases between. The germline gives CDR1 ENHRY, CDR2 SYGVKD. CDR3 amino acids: CAISESGSPLQETQYF. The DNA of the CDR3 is TGTGCCATCAGTGAGTCTGGTAGTCCCCTCCAAGAGACCCAGTACTTC.

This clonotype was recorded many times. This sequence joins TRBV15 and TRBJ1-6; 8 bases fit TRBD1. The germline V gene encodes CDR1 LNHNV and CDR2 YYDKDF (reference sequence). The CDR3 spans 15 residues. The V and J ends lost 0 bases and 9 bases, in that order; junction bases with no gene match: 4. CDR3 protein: CATSRDTDRASPLHF. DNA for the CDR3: TGTGCCACCAGCAGAGATACGGACAGGGCTTCACCCCTCCACTTT.

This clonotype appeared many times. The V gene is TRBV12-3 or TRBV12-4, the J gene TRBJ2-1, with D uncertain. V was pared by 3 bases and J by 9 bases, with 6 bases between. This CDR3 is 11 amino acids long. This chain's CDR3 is CASSLKGEQFF. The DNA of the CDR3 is TGTGCCAGCAGTTTGAAGGGTGAGCAGTTCTTC.